A single sample is the source of the 17 T cell receptor beta chains below, sequenced in a study of T cell changes during pregnancy in multiple sclerosis. Only in-frame clones appear in the TCRdb table, and some are missing; sequencing was by immunoSEQ multiplex PCR. The table lists tens of thousands of clones, more than 90% of them singletons. The specimen was CD4+ T cells from peripheral blood mononuclear cells, collected after pregnancy. These receptor sequences come from a female donor in good health, enrolled as a control in a pregnancy study.

The V call is TRBV4-2, the J call TRBJ2-1, with TRBD2 matching over 8 bases. Trimming at V came to 1 base and at J to 9 bases, leaving 8 bases not matched to a gene. The V gene's germline CDR1 is LGHNA and CDR2 YNFKEQ. This CDR3 is 15 amino acids long. The CDR3 sequence is CASSQVQRERREQFF. The DNA for the CDR3 is TGTGCCAGCAGCCAAGTGCAGCGGGAGCGGCGTGAGCAGTTCTTC.

The chain combines TRBV6-5 with TRBJ2-1; TRBD2 agrees at 8 bases. CDR1 and CDR2 from the germline V gene are MNHEY and SVGAGI. V shed 3 bases and J 10 bases; nucleotides not matched to a gene: 2. This CDR3 is 12 amino acids long. Written as DNA, the CDR3 is TGTGCCAGCAGTTATAGCGGGAACGAGCAGTTCTTC. This gives the protein CASSYSGNEQFF.

This clone was recorded only once. The genes are TRBV6-6 and TRBJ2-4, with D perhaps matching TRBD1 (5 bases). Trimming removed 2 bases from V and 5 bases from J, with 13 bases in between. The CDR3 length is 15 residues. Germline CDR1 reads MNHNY; CDR2 reads SVGAGI (reference sequence). In nucleotides, the CDR3 is TGTGCCAGCAGTTACCAGGGTAGCCGGGAAAACATTCAGTACTTC. Its protein product is CASSYQGSRENIQYF.

This sequence joins TRBV4-2 and TRBJ1-2; TRBD1 is a possible D gene (6 bases). V was trimmed by 0 bases and J by 6 bases, leaving 14 bases between them. The CDR3 runs to 15 residues. The germline V gene encodes CDR1 LGHNA and CDR2 YNFKEQ. Here the CDR3 DNA reads TGTGCCAGCAGCCAAGATCAGGGGAGGGAGGATGGCTACACCTTC. Translated, it gives CASSQDQGREDGYTF.

The V gene is TRBV27, the J gene TRBJ1-3; D is unclear. Germline loops: CDR1 MNHEY, CDR2 SMNVEV (reference sequence). This CDR3 is built from 14 residues. The V end was cut by 7 bases, the J end by 1 base, with 11 bases between. As DNA, the CDR3 is TGTGCCAGCAAACGGGGAGGTTCTGGAAACACCATATATTTT. As protein: CASKRGGSGNTIYF.

DNA of the CDR3: TGTGCCAGTTCCCGGGGGGGCGGTTACAATGAGCAGTTCTTC. Translated: CASSRGGGYNEQFF. The V call is TRBV6-6, the J call TRBJ2-1; 8 positions match TRBD2. CDR3 size: 14 residues. The V and J ends lost 9 bases and 4 bases, in that order; junction bases with no gene match: 8. Germline V gene data show CDR1 as MNHNY and CDR2 as SVGAGI (reference sequence).

J is TRBJ2-1 and V is TRBV25-1, with 8 bases matching TRBD2. Germline V gives CDR1 MGHDK, CDR2 SYGVNS. The CDR3 spans 16 residues. Trimming cost V 5 bases and J 5 bases; bases outside gene matches: 11. In DNA form, the CDR3 reads TGTGCCAGCAGTAGGGGTAGCGGGGCTTCCCACAATGAGCAGTTCTTC. Protein: CASSRGSGASHNEQFF.

This chain links TRBV7-9 with TRBJ1-5, with D possibly TRBD1 on 6 matching bases. Trimming removed 4 bases at V and 6 bases at J, with 16 bases between. Germline loops: CDR1 SEHNR, CDR2 FQNEAQ (reference sequence). The length of the CDR3 is 15 residues. The CDR3 protein is CASSSGGPRGQPQHF. CDR3 sequence (DNA): TGTGCCAGCAGCTCGGGGGGGCCTCGGGGTCAGCCCCAGCATTTT.

The chain combines TRBV27 with TRBJ2-3, with a tentative D call TRBD1 (5 bases). Germline lookup yields CDR1 MNHEY and CDR2 SMNVEV (reference sequence). V was shortened by 3 bases and J by 1 base, with 5 bases between the two germline ends. The CDR3 contains 13 residues. CDR3 protein: CASSLTGTDTQYF. The CDR3, as DNA: TGTGCCAGCAGTTTGACAGGCACAGATACGCAGTATTTT.

The gene calls are TRBV6-5 and TRBJ1-3; tentative D call: TRBD1 (6 bases). Trimming removed 5 bases at V and 1 base at J, with 12 bases between. The CDR3 has 15 residues. Germline CDR1 reads MNHEY; CDR2 reads SVGAGI. CDR3 loop: CASSRQGKSGNTIYF. CDR3 in DNA: TGTGCCAGCAGTCGCCAGGGGAAGTCTGGAAACACCATATATTTT.

V and J are TRBV9 and TRBJ2-1; D might be TRBD1 (6 bases). V was trimmed by 4 bases and J by 6 bases, leaving 20 bases between them. Germline lookup yields CDR1 SGDLS and CDR2 YYNGEE. CDR3 length: 16 residues. CDR3 residues: CASSFSLGTSGNEQFF. CDR3 sequence (DNA): TGTGCCAGCAGCTTCTCCCTTGGGACATCAGGCAATGAGCAGTTCTTC.

This clone was seen a single time. The chain has TRBV6-6 and TRBJ1-2; D not resolved. V was cut by 6 bases and J by 4 bases, with 21 bases left in between. CDR1 and CDR2 from the germline V gene are MNHNY and SVGAGI (reference sequence). The length of the CDR3 is 16 residues. The CDR3 coding sequence is TGTGCCAGCAGCTTAACCGGGTCTCCCTCTGGCTATGGCTACACCTTC. It translates to CASSLTGSPSGYGYTF.

The CDR3 region is CASSPGQSSGNTIYF. In nucleotides, the CDR3 is TGTGCCAGCTCCCCAGGACAGTCCTCTGGAAACACCATATATTTT. The chain combines TRBV18 with TRBJ1-3, with D possibly matching TRBD1 (6 bases). The CDR3 loop spans 15 amino acids. CDR1 KGHSH and CDR2 LQKENI come from the germline V gene. The germline V and J ends were trimmed by 6 bases and 0 bases, with 12 bases remaining between them.

The CDR3 region is CASSTGQEIEETQYF. The CDR3 nucleotides read TGCGCCAGCAGCACCGGACAGGAAATCGAGGAGACCCAGTACTTC. The chain is built from TRBV5-1 and TRBJ2-5, with 7 bases lining up with TRBD1. Trimming removed 4 bases from V and 5 bases from J; junction bases left unmatched: 11. The CDR3 spans 15 residues. Germline values: CDR1 SGHRS, CDR2 YFSETQ. Full variable domain (outside the CDR3, taken from reference TRBV5-1 and TRBJ2-5): KAGVTQTPRYLIKTRGQQVTLSCSPISGHRSVSWYQQTPGQGLQFLFEYFSETQRNKGNFPGRFSGRQFSNSRSEMNVSTLELGDSALYLCASSTGQEIEETQYFGPGTRLLVL.

The chain employs TRBV27 and TRBJ1-2; D is unclear. V was clipped by 2 bases and J by 4 bases, with 11 bases between them. This CDR3 comprises 14 residues. Germline V lookup: CDR1 MNHEY, CDR2 SMNVEV (reference sequence). The CDR3 nucleotides read TGTGCCAGCAGTTTAACCAGGCTCCCCTATGGCTACACCTTC. Its translation: CASSLTRLPYGYTF.

A note on this clone: Compared with germline, one end of the junction differs, possibly owing to a read error. CDR3 nucleotide sequence: TGTGCTAGCAGCCCCTCCCCGAGCACAGATACGCAGTATTTT. Amino acid sequence: CASSPSPSTDTQYF. The rearrangement joins TRBV7-7 to TRBJ2-3, with D unresolved. CDR1 is SSHAT, CDR2 FNYEAQ, per germline (reference sequence). This CDR3 spans 14 amino acids.

This chain joins TRBV7-2 and TRBJ1-6; D is undetermined. V lost 2 bases to trimming and J lost 10 bases, with 12 bases between them. Germline V gene data show CDR1 as SGHTA and CDR2 as FQGNSA. The CDR3 spans 14 residues. The CDR3 region is CASSLRQLSSPLHF. The CDR3 bases are TGTGCCAGCAGCTTAAGACAATTATCCTCACCCCTCCACTTT.